These 23 T cell receptor beta chains were all obtained from the same sample, sequenced in a study of CD8 T cells in ankylosing spondylitis. TCRdb fed the 5' RACE reads into MiXCR, producing one record per CDR3 protein. The sample comprises fewer than 400,000 distinct CDR3 sequences, under 15% of which are singletons, and about 1% rests with the top ten. The sample was blood, either unsorted or a sorted T cell fraction (not recorded which). The origin of the receptors is a male donor with ankylosing spondylitis or in good health (not recorded which).

The chain carries TRBV10-3 and TRBJ2-5, with 7 bases that match TRBD2. The CDR3 is 13 residues long. Germline trimming cut 3 bases from V and 6 bases from J; bases unmatched to any gene: 4. Germline CDR1 and CDR2: ENHRY and SYGVKD. As DNA, the CDR3 is TGTGCCATCAGTGAAGCGGGGCCGAAGACCCAGTACTTC. Translated: CAISEAGPKTQYF.

This clonotype was detected only a few times. This chain links TRBV18 with TRBJ2-3; D not certain. CDR1 and CDR2 from the germline V gene are KGHSH and LQKENI. The CDR3 length is 14 residues. V was trimmed by 0 bases and J by 2 bases, leaving 6 bases between them. CDR3 protein: CASSPPHLTDTQYF. The CDR3 nucleotides are TGTGCCAGCTCACCACCCCACCTCACAGATACGCAGTATTTT. The full variable domain, in which reference TRBV18 and TRBJ2-3 provide the parts outside the CDR3, is NAGVMQNPRHLVRRRGQEARLRCSPMKGHSHVYWYRQLPEEGLKFMVYLQKENIIDESGMPKERFSAEFPKEGPSILRIQQVVRGDSAAYFCASSPPHLTDTQYFGPGTRLTVL.

This clonotype was counted between two and nine times. The J gene is TRBJ1-6, the V gene TRBV27; D is perhaps TRBD1 (6 bases). Germline assignment: CDR1 MNHEY and CDR2 SMNVEV (reference sequence). Trimming removed 5 bases at V and 1 base at J, with 21 bases between. The CDR3 has 19 residues. The CDR3 region is CASSRSLGGPGSYNSPLHF. CDR3 nucleotide sequence: TGTGCCAGCAGTCGATCTCTTGGGGGGCCGGGATCCTATAATTCACCCCTCCACTTT.

This clonotype was seen ten or more times. The V and J genes are TRBV12-3 or TRBV12-4 and TRBJ2-4, with D tentatively TRBD1 (6 bases). The CDR3 totals 14 residues. Trimming left V 4 bases short and J 3 bases short, with 10 bases between. CDR3 sequence reads: CASSSPGVKNIQYF. CDR3 bases: TGTGCCAGCAGTTCTCCAGGGGTCAAAAACATTCAGTACTTC.

This clonotype was seen many times. The chain is built from TRBV3-1 and TRBJ2-4; D remains ambiguous. Germline values: CDR1 LGHDT, CDR2 YNNKEL (reference sequence). Trimming removed 4 bases at V and 4 bases at J, with 14 bases between. CDR3 length: 15 amino acids. The CDR3 region is CASSPDLAWKNIQYF. The CDR3 DNA reads as TGTGCCAGCAGCCCCGACTTGGCCTGGAAAAACATTCAGTACTTC. Combining the CDR3 with reference TRBV3-1 and TRBJ2-4 gives the whole variable domain DTAVSQTPKYLVTQMGNDKSIKCEQNLGHDTMYWYKQDSKKFLKIMFSYNNKELIINETVPNRFSPKSPDKAHLNLHINSLELGDSAVYFCASSPDLAWKNIQYFGAGTRLSVL.

This clonotype appeared a few times. This chain joins TRBV10-3 and TRBJ2-3; tentatively, D is TRBD1 or TRBD2 (5 bases each). This CDR3 comprises 16 residues. Between the trimmed V and J ends, which lost 0 bases and 5 bases, there was a span of 15 bases. The V gene's germline CDR1 is ENHRY and CDR2 SYGVKD. This chain's CDR3 is CAISESAGRVVDTQYF. In nucleotides, the CDR3 is TGTGCCATCAGTGAGTCGGCAGGGAGAGTCGTAGATACGCAGTATTTT.

The chain employs TRBV5-1 and TRBJ2-1, with a tentative D call TRBD1 (6 bases). Germline V gene lookup returns CDR1 SGHRS and CDR2 YFSETQ. V lost 3 bases to trimming and J lost 7 bases, with 14 bases between them. CDR3 length: 14 residues. The CDR3 spells CASSYGQNLNEQFF. The CDR3 DNA sequence: TGCGCCAGCAGCTATGGACAGAATCTGAATGAGCAGTTCTTC.

The V call is TRBV4-1, the J call TRBJ2-7; D is undetermined. There are 15 residues in the CDR3. The germline CDR1 and CDR2 sequences are MGHRA and YSYEKL. V was clipped by 4 bases and J by 2 bases, with 15 bases between them. The CDR3 is CASSPILKTPYEQYF. The CDR3 DNA sequence: TGCGCCAGCAGCCCCATACTTAAGACGCCCTACGAGCAGTACTTC.

The chain is built from TRBV20-1 and TRBJ1-2; D not certain. Germline V gene lookup returns CDR1 DFQATT and CDR2 SNEGSKA (reference sequence). V lost 5 bases and J 0 bases, leaving 4 bases between the germline ends. This CDR3 comprises 11 residues. CDR3 nucleotides: TGCAGTGCTTCGTCTAACTATGGCTACACCTTC. It translates to CSASSNYGYTF.

The chain combines TRBV5-1 with TRBJ2-7; D call uncertain. CDR1 and CDR2 from the germline V gene are SGHRS and YFSETQ. This CDR3 contains 14 residues. V gave up 3 bases and J gave up 0 bases, with 10 bases separating them. The chain's CDR3 is CASSSASGSYEQYF. CDR3 nucleotides: TGCGCCAGCAGCTCCGCTTCAGGCTCCTACGAGCAGTACTTC.

This clonotype was found many times. The gene calls are TRBV5-1 and TRBJ1-1; no clear D. CDR1 and CDR2 (germline): SGHRS, YFSETQ. This CDR3 is 14 amino acids long. With 2 bases removed from V and 0 bases from J, the gap between germline ends came to 8 bases. In DNA form, the CDR3 reads TGCGCCAGCAGCTTTGACGGTATGAACACTGAAGCTTTCTTT. This sequence encodes CASSFDGMNTEAFF.

The chain employs TRBV12-3 or TRBV12-4 and TRBJ2-3, with D possibly called TRBD1 or TRBD2 (5 bases each). Trimming left V 3 bases short and J 4 bases short, with 11 bases between. This CDR3 spans 14 amino acids. As DNA, the CDR3 is TGTGCCAGCAGTTTGGGGGACCGAGCAGATACGCAGTATTTT. This sequence encodes CASSLGDRADTQYF.

V and J are TRBV7-2 and TRBJ1-2, with D perhaps matching TRBD1 (5 bases). CDR3 length: 14 residues. V lost 5 bases and J lost 4, with 14 bases in between. CDR1 SGHTA and CDR2 FQGNSA come from the germline V gene. The CDR3 is CASSTGTGAYGYTF. DNA of the CDR3: TGTGCCAGCAGCACTGGGACGGGCGCCTATGGCTACACCTTC. The full variable domain, with the rest looked up from reference TRBV7-2 and TRBJ1-2, is GAGVSQSPSNKVTEKGKDVELRCDPISGHTALYWYRQSLGQGLEFLIYFQGNSAPDKSGLPSDRFSAERTGGSVSTLTIQRTQQEDSAVYLCASSTGTGAYGYTFGSGTRLTVV.

The chain has TRBV12-3 or TRBV12-4 and TRBJ1-3; a possible D gene is TRBD1 (6 bases). The CDR3 is made up of 14 amino acids. V shed 6 bases and J shed 5 bases, with 14 bases lying between them. The CDR3 here is CASRHRDRRNTIYF. CDR3 nucleotides: TGTGCCAGCAGGCACAGGGATCGGCGAAACACCATATATTTT.

This clonotype was picked up a small number of times. The gene calls are TRBV29-1 and TRBJ2-6, with D possibly being TRBD1 or TRBD2 (5 bases each). V was trimmed by 6 bases and J by 1 base, leaving 16 bases between them. This CDR3 is 16 amino acids long. Germline V lookup: CDR1 SQVTM, CDR2 ANQGSEA. The CDR3 reads CSVARDGNSGANVLTF. CDR3 nucleotides: TGCAGCGTCGCCCGGGACGGAAATTCTGGGGCCAACGTCCTGACTTTC.

This clonotype has just a few counts. This chain links TRBV12-3 or TRBV12-4 with TRBJ1-2; D is perhaps TRBD1 (6 bases). The CDR3 covers 20 residues. V gave up 5 bases and J gave up 2 bases, with 30 bases separating them. The CDR3 reads CASSRTLKMSGTKWNYGYTF. The CDR3 DNA sequence: TGTGCCAGCAGTCGTACGCTAAAGATGAGCGGGACAAAATGGAACTATGGCTACACCTTC.

This clonotype has more than one count but fewer than ten. V is TRBV6-2 or TRBV6-3 and J is TRBJ2-1, with D tentatively TRBD1 (5 bases). V was clipped by 2 bases and J by 0 bases, with 17 bases between them. Looked up from germline, CDR1 is MNHEY and CDR2 is SVGEGT. The CDR3 loop spans 18 amino acids. The CDR3: CASSYGPGRAISYNEQFF. The CDR3 region has the DNA TGTGCCAGCAGTTACGGCCCCGGCAGGGCGATCTCCTACAATGAGCAGTTCTTC.

J is TRBJ2-1 and V is TRBV5-1; 7 bases match TRBD2. The CDR3 length is 16 residues. V trimming: 1 base; J trimming: 3 bases; junction bases outside the gene matches: 7. Per germline, CDR1 SGHRS and CDR2 YFSETQ. The CDR3 here is CASSLSRLAIYNEQFF. The CDR3 DNA is TGCGCCAGCAGCTTGAGTCGACTAGCCATCTACAATGAGCAGTTCTTC.

The V and J genes are TRBV15 and TRBJ2-7; D not certain. Germline V CDR1 and CDR2: LNHNV, YYDKDF (reference sequence). With 0 bases removed from V and 0 bases from J, the gap between germline ends came to 3 bases. The CDR3 covers 13 residues. The CDR3 DNA is TGTGCCACCAGCAGAGACCCCTCCTACGAGCAGTACTTC. Protein product: CATSRDPSYEQYF.

This clonotype was detected a few times. The genes are TRBV5-1 and TRBJ1-2, with D possibly matching TRBD1 (6 bases). The CDR3 totals 13 residues. CDR1 SGHRS and CDR2 YFSETQ come from the germline V gene. V lost 4 bases, J lost 4 bases, and 11 bases lay in between. The CDR3 nucleotides are TGCGCCAGCAGCGGACAGTGGGGCTATGGCTACACCTTC. Amino acid sequence: CASSGQWGYGYTF.

The chain carries TRBV15 and TRBJ2-5; a possible D gene is TRBD1 (5 bases). Germline V gene lookup returns CDR1 LNHNV and CDR2 YYDKDF (reference sequence). Trimming left V 3 bases short and J 2 bases short, with 7 bases between. The CDR3 is 13 residues long. CDR3 residues: CATSRDMQETQYF. CDR3 bases: TGTGCCACCAGCAGGGACATGCAAGAGACCCAGTACTTC.

Comments on this clonotype: It may be a read error: a sequence one base away is much more abundant. The chain has TRBV29-1 and TRBJ2-2; D is ambiguous. The V end was cut by 5 bases, the J end by 10 bases, with 17 bases between. The germline V gene encodes CDR1 SQVTM and CDR2 ANQGSEA. This CDR3 contains 13 residues. The CDR3 DNA sequence: TGCAGCGTTTACAGAATTGAGGACGAGGAGCTGTTTTTT. As protein: CSVYRIEDEELFF.

This sequence joins TRBV2 and TRBJ2-5, with D tentatively TRBD2 (7 bases). Germline V lookup: CDR1 SNHLY, CDR2 FYNNEI. The CDR3 contains 13 residues. The V gene lost 7 bases and the J gene lost 3 bases, with 12 bases spanning the gap. Here the CDR3 DNA reads TGTGCCAGCAAGAAGGGGGGGAAAGAGACCCAGTACTTC. Translation: CASKKGGKETQYF. Complete variable domain (other parts from reference TRBV2 and TRBJ2-5): EPEVTQTPSHQVTQMGQEVILRCVPISNHLYFYWYRQILGQKVEFLVSFYNNEISEKSEIFDDQFSVERPDGSNFTLKIRSTKLEDSAMYFCASKKGGKETQYFGPGTRLLVL.